Shown below are 14 T cell receptor beta chains from a single sample sequenced in a study of CD8 T cells in ankylosing spondylitis. Whole-study findings and limits: Ankylosing spondylitis blood seemed to carry a telltale TCR beta motif made of about 8 highly homologous variants.

MiXCR, run by TCRdb on the 5' RACE reads, gives a single entry per CDR3 protein. The sample records 350,000 to 550,000 distinct CDR3 sequences, approximately 26% being singletons. No antigen has been assigned to these receptors. Material: blood, either unsorted or a sorted T cell fraction (not recorded which). All receptors come from a male donor with ankylosing spondylitis.

This clonotype was seen a handful of times. This sequence joins TRBV7-9 and TRBJ2-7; D is undetermined. Germline CDR1 and CDR2: SEHNR and FQNEAQ (reference sequence). V was shortened by 4 bases and J by 3 bases, with 16 bases between the two germline ends. This CDR3 contains 15 residues. In DNA form, the CDR3 reads TGTGCCAGCAGCTCGGTGAGTGGCATCCACTACGAGCAGTACTTC. Protein: CASSSVSGIHYEQYF.

There are a few counts of this clonotype. J is TRBJ2-5 and V is TRBV7-2; a weak D match, TRBD2 (5 bases). CDR1 SGHTA and CDR2 FQGNSA come from the germline V gene. Trimming pared 1 base from V and 7 bases from J, leaving 19 bases between. The CDR3 consists of 16 residues. CDR3 DNA sequence: TGTGCCAGCAGCTTAGTAGCCAGCGGCGCGGGCGGGACCCAGTACTTC. As protein: CASSLVASGAGGTQYF.

The chain combines TRBV7-2 with TRBJ2-3; 7 positions match TRBD2. This CDR3 is built from 15 residues. V was clipped by 5 bases and J by 1 base; unmatched bases: 6. Germline V gene lookup returns CDR1 SGHTA and CDR2 FQGNSA. The CDR3 loop reads CASSPSGIGTDTQYF. The CDR3 DNA reads TGTGCCAGCAGCCCAAGCGGGATCGGCACAGATACGCAGTATTTT.

This clonotype turned up a few times. V gene TRBV9 combines with J gene TRBJ2-5, with 11 bases that match TRBD2. The V gene end was trimmed by 4 bases and the J gene end by 2 bases; junction bases not matched to a gene: 4. CDR1 SGDLS and CDR2 YYNGEE come from the germline V gene. The CDR3 sequence is 15 residues long. The CDR3 nucleotides read TGTGCCAGCAGCTCGGGACTAGCGGAACAAGAGACCCAGTACTTC. It yields the protein CASSSGLAEQETQYF.

V usage is TRBV5-1 and J usage is TRBJ2-2; 7 bases line up with TRBD1. J gave up 2 bases and V 4 bases, and 8 bases lay outside the gene matches. CDR3 size: 16 residues. Germline CDR1 and CDR2: SGHRS and YFSETQ. In nucleotides, the CDR3 is TGCGCCAGCAGCCGTAGGGGACAGCTCAACACCGGGGAGCTGTTTTTT. Translation gives CASSRRGQLNTGELFF.

The rearrangement uses TRBV5-1 and TRBJ2-5, with 7 nucleotides matching TRBD1. J lost 2 bases, V lost 4 bases, and 14 bases had no gene match. Germline CDR1 is SGHRS and CDR2 is YFSETQ. CDR3 size: 17 residues. CDR3 sequence: CASSGPRDRKSQETQYF. CDR3 DNA: TGCGCCAGCAGCGGCCCCAGGGACAGAAAATCTCAAGAGACCCAGTACTTC.

The chain joins TRBV3-1 to TRBJ2-7, with 8 bases lining up with TRBD2. This CDR3 is 15 amino acids long. The V and J ends lost 4 bases and 5 bases, in that order; junction bases with no gene match: 10. From germline, CDR1 is LGHDT and CDR2 YNNKEL (reference sequence). CDR3 nucleotide sequence: TGTGCCAGCAGCCGTACCGGGACTAGTAGCCACGAGCAGTACTTC. Translation gives CASSRTGTSSHEQYF.

The chain carries TRBV11-2 and TRBJ2-4; TRBD2 aligns across 10 bases. CDR3 length: 18 amino acids. The germline CDR1 and CDR2 sequences are SGHAT and FQNNGV. Germline trimming cut 6 bases from V and 3 bases from J; bases unmatched to any gene: 14. CDR3 sequence: CASRPGLAEKGSKNIQYF. The CDR3 nucleotides read TGTGCCAGCAGACCCGGACTAGCGGAAAAGGGGAGCAAAAACATTCAGTACTTC.

This clonotype was observed a single time. The chain combines TRBV14 with TRBJ2-3; maybe TRBD2 (7 bases). The V gene lost 1 base and the J gene lost 4 bases, with 9 bases spanning the gap. Looked up from germline, CDR1 is SGHDN and CDR2 is FVKESK. The CDR3 is made up of 14 amino acids. Written as DNA, the CDR3 is TGTGCCAGCAGCCAAGGCGGGGGCTCAGATACGCAGTATTTT. Its protein product is CASSQGGGSDTQYF.

The chain carries TRBV20-1 and TRBJ2-3; TRBD2 matches 7 bases. The CDR3 consists of 14 residues. V gave up 6 bases and J gave up 6 bases; unmatched junction bases: 12. Germline CDR1 and CDR2: DFQATT and SNEGSKA (reference sequence). The DNA of the CDR3 is TGCAGTGCCCGGGACTTAGGGAGGGCGGATACGCAGTATTTT. Amino acids: CSARDLGRADTQYF.

This CDR3 reads CASSREQGAGYGYTF. In DNA form, the CDR3 reads TGCGCCAGCAGCCGAGAACAGGGGGCCGGCTATGGCTACACCTTC. The rearrangement uses TRBV4-1 and TRBJ1-2; 9 positions match TRBD1. CDR3 size: 15 residues. Germline assignment: CDR1 MGHRA and CDR2 YSYEKL. Losses at the gene ends were 4 bases for V and 4 bases for J; bases not matched to a gene: 7.

The rearrangement links TRBV5-1 to TRBJ1-4, with 7 bases aligning to TRBD1. V gave up 1 base and J gave up 4 bases; unmatched junction bases: 13. This CDR3 contains 18 residues. Germline V gives CDR1 SGHRS, CDR2 YFSETQ. This CDR3 reads CASSLRQGGTFNNEKLFF. CDR3 DNA sequence: TGCGCCAGCAGCTTGCGGCAGGGGGGCACGTTTAATAATGAAAAACTGTTTTTT.

This chain joins TRBV30 and TRBJ2-1, with 13 bases identical to TRBD2. The CDR3 spans 18 residues. Germline trimming cut 4 bases from V and 1 base from J; bases unmatched to any gene: 10. Germline V CDR1 and CDR2: GTSNPN, SVGIG (reference sequence). CDR3 amino acids: CAWKGLAGTPGSYNEQFF. Here the CDR3 DNA reads TGTGCCTGGAAGGGACTAGCGGGAACCCCAGGATCCTACAATGAGCAGTTCTTC. The full variable domain, with the rest looked up from reference TRBV30 and TRBJ2-1, is SQTIHQWPATLVQPVGSPLSLECTVEGTSNPNLYWYRQAAGRGLQLLFYSVGIGQISSEVPQNLSASRPQDRQFILSSKKLLLSDSGFYLCAWKGLAGTPGSYNEQFFGPGTRLTVL.

Here the CDR3 DNA reads TGTGCCAGCAGCGAGACAGCTATGTCCTATGGCTACACCTTC. Translating it yields CASSETAMSYGYTF. The chain has TRBV7-9 and TRBJ1-2; weak D call: TRBD1 (5 bases). Trimming took 5 bases from V and 4 from J, leaving 14 bases between them. Per the germline V gene, CDR1 is SEHNR and CDR2 is FQNEAQ (reference sequence). The length of the CDR3 is 14 residues.